One sample yielded the 22 T cell receptor beta chains listed below, sequenced in a study of cytomegalovirus exposure and HLA in healthy donors. Primers: 60 Vbeta forward and 13 Jbeta reverse. Repertoires were generated with immunoSEQ multiplex PCR, while TCRdb's copy carries only in-frame clones and drops some. The sample yields over 150,000 clones, 65% to 90% seen once. Sample: PBMCs. The receptors originated from a girl aged 2-15 years in good health and CMV-seropositive.

The rearrangement links TRBV6-5 to TRBJ2-1; D may be TRBD1 (6 bases). The germline V gene has CDR1 MNHEY and CDR2 SVGAGI. The CDR3 is 14 residues long. V lost 4 bases to trimming and J lost 3 bases, with 10 bases between them. In nucleotides, the CDR3 is TGTGCCAGCAGTTTCGGACAGAGCTACAATGAGCAGTTCTTC. The encoded protein is CASSFGQSYNEQFF.

This clone was seen a single time. The rearrangement links TRBV30 to TRBJ2-3, with a tentative D call TRBD2 (6 bases). Germline V gene lookup returns CDR1 GTSNPN and CDR2 SVGIG (reference sequence). The CDR3 runs 15 residues. Between the trimmed V and J ends, which lost 2 bases and 0 bases, there was a span of 12 bases. The CDR3 loop reads CAWSPSSVSTDTQYF. Written as DNA, the CDR3 is TGTGCCTGGAGTCCATCTAGCGTTAGCACAGATACGCAGTATTTT. Supplemented by reference TRBV30 and TRBJ2-3, the full variable domain reads SQTIHQWPATLVQPVGSPLSLECTVEGTSNPNLYWYRQAAGRGLQLLFYSVGIGQISSEVPQNLSASRPQDRQFILSSKKLLLSDSGFYLCAWSPSSVSTDTQYFGPGTRLTVL.

The chain combines TRBV5-6 with TRBJ2-7; TRBD2 is a possible D gene (5 bases). Trimming stripped 1 base from V and 0 bases from J, with 14 bases between. Germline lookup yields CDR1 SGHDT and CDR2 YYEEEE. The CDR3 contains 16 residues. CDR3 region: CASSLWSGTTSYEQYF. The DNA for the CDR3 is TGTGCCAGCAGCTTGTGGAGCGGAACTACCTCCTACGAGCAGTACTTC.

The chain carries TRBV5-1 and TRBJ2-7; possible D gene TRBD2, 7 bases. The germline CDR1 and CDR2 sequences are SGHRS and YFSETQ. CDR3 length: 14 residues. V was cut by 0 bases and J by 6 bases, with 13 bases left in between. CDR3: CASSLEGGDREQYF. CDR3 DNA sequence: TGCGCCAGCAGCTTGGAAGGGGGGGATCGCGAGCAGTACTTC.

This chain connects TRBV7-9 to TRBJ1-4, with D tentatively TRBD1 (6 bases). CDR1 and CDR2 from the germline V gene are SEHNR and FQNEAQ (reference sequence). Trimming shortened V by 5 bases and J by 6 bases, and 16 bases separated the two germline ends. This CDR3 comprises 15 residues. The DNA for the CDR3 is TGTGCCAGCAGCCGATCTGGGGGCCCGGATGAAAAACTGTTTTTT. Encoded protein: CASSRSGGPDEKLFF.

V and J are TRBV14 and TRBJ1-3; D is ambiguous. The V gene's germline CDR1 is SGHDN and CDR2 FVKESK. CDR3 length: 13 residues. V gave up 2 bases and J gave up 8 bases, with 10 bases separating them. In DNA, the CDR3 is TGTGCCAGCAGCCAATTGAGAGTTGACACCATATATTTT. As protein: CASSQLRVDTIYF.

This sequence joins TRBV5-1 and TRBJ1-4; no clear D. The CDR3 is 15 residues long. Deletions cut 4 bases from V and 3 bases from J, with 13 bases between. Germline V lookup: CDR1 SGHRS, CDR2 YFSETQ. The CDR3 loop is CASSRKLGSNEKLFF. The CDR3 DNA follows: TGCGCCAGCAGCCGTAAACTAGGGTCTAATGAAAAACTGTTTTTT.

The gene calls are TRBV7-6 and TRBJ2-5; no reliable D call. The CDR3 has 16 residues. Germline V gives CDR1 SGHVS, CDR2 FNYEAQ. Deletions cut 1 base from V and 2 bases from J, with 14 bases between. The CDR3 loop is CASSLGQTGLQETQYF. For the CDR3, the DNA is TGTGCCAGCAGCTTAGGCCAGACTGGTCTACAAGAGACCCAGTACTTC.

This rearrangement joins TRBV6-4 to TRBJ1-2; TRBD1 matches 7 bases. With 0 bases clipped from V and 6 bases from J, the junction kept 4 bases outside the gene matches. The CDR3 runs to 14 residues. CDR1 and CDR2 from the germline V gene are MRHNA and SNTAGT. For the CDR3, the DNA is TGTGCCAGCAGTGACTCGGGGGACAGCCATGGCTACACCTTC. Residues: CASSDSGDSHGYTF.

This chain uses TRBV11-3 with TRBJ2-7; maybe TRBD1 (6 bases). V dropped 2 bases and J dropped 0 bases, with 14 bases sitting between them. Germline-derived CDR1 and CDR2 are SGHNT and YENEEA. There are 16 residues in the CDR3. CDR3 region: CASSLRQARSSYEQYF. The CDR3, as DNA: TGTGCCAGCAGCTTAAGACAGGCGAGGAGCTCCTACGAGCAGTACTTC.

The J gene is TRBJ2-5, the V gene TRBV21-1; TRBD1, as called in the table, went unchecked against the DNA. TRBV21-1 is a pseudogene locus. The CDR3 spans 15 residues. The CDR3 sequence is CASSSGRGMRETQYF. For the CDR3, the DNA is TGTGCCAGCAGTTCTGGTAGGGGAATGCGAGAGACCCAGTACTTC.

This chain uses TRBV2 with TRBJ2-7; 8 positions agree with TRBD2. Germline CDR1 reads SNHLY; CDR2 reads FYNNEI. The CDR3 covers 15 residues. Trimming cost V 6 bases and J 7 bases; bases outside gene matches: 14. Here the CDR3 reads CASSKTAGGVLEQYF. CDR3 bases: TGTGCCAGCAGCAAGACCGCCGGGGGGGTTTTGGAGCAGTACTTC.

The gene calls are TRBV10-3 and TRBJ2-1; D might be TRBD2 (6 bases). Germline V gives CDR1 ENHRY, CDR2 SYGVKD. Trimming pared 1 base from V and 10 bases from J, leaving 11 bases between. The CDR3 sequence is 13 residues long. CDR3 DNA sequence: TGTGCCATCAGTGAGTTGACTAGTGGGGAGCAGTTCTTC. The encoded protein is CAISELTSGEQFF.

The V and J genes are TRBV28 and TRBJ1-2; no definite D call. Germline loops: CDR1 MDHEN, CDR2 SYDVKM. The CDR3 consists of 14 residues. V lost 8 bases and J lost 1, with 14 bases in between. The CDR3 loop is CASHRGGFNYGYTF. CDR3 DNA sequence: TGTGCCAGCCACCGAGGTGGGTTTAACTATGGCTACACCTTC.

V gene TRBV29-1 combines with J gene TRBJ1-1; 8 bases line up with TRBD1. Germline assignment: CDR1 SQVTM and CDR2 ANQGSEA. V trimming: 6 bases; J trimming: 0 bases; junction bases outside the gene matches: 3. The CDR3 is 13 residues long. The CDR3 DNA reads as TGCAGCGTGATCAGGGGGCTGAACACTGAAGCTTTCTTT. Translated, it gives CSVIRGLNTEAFF.

This chain uses TRBV6-5 with TRBJ1-2; D perhaps matches TRBD1 (6 bases). CDR1 MNHEY and CDR2 SVGAGI come from the germline V gene. Trimming cost V 1 base and J 0 bases, with 9 bases left between them. CDR3 length: 15 residues. Written as DNA, the CDR3 is TGTGCCAGCAGTTACTGGGGGCCGTCTAACTATGGCTACACCTTC. This encodes CASSYWGPSNYGYTF.

This clone appeared a single time. The rearrangement joins TRBV19 to TRBJ1-4; D may be TRBD1 (6 bases). Looked up from germline, CDR1 is LNHDA and CDR2 is SQIVND (reference sequence). The CDR3 consists of 15 residues. V was shortened by 5 bases and J by 0 bases, with 10 bases between the two germline ends. In DNA, the CDR3 is TGTGCCAGTAGTGGGACATTCTCAACTAATGAAAAACTGTTTTTT. Its protein is CASSGTFSTNEKLFF.

The rearrangement links TRBV11-2 to TRBJ1-2, with D unresolved. CDR3 length: 15 residues. The germline V gene has CDR1 SGHAT and CDR2 FQNNGV. Trimming cost V 5 bases and J 2 bases, with 15 bases left between them. The CDR3 DNA is TGTGCCAGCAGCCCAGGAGGCCATACCAACTATGGCTACACCTTC. Its translation is CASSPGGHTNYGYTF.

This chain uses TRBV2 with TRBJ1-5; 9 bases match TRBD1. This CDR3 has 16 residues. The V gene end was trimmed by 6 bases and the J gene end by 0 bases; junction bases not matched to a gene: 6. Germline-derived CDR1 and CDR2 are SNHLY and FYNNEI. DNA for the CDR3: TGTGCCAGCAGCTTCACAGGGGGCTATAGCAATCAGCCCCAGCATTTT. Translation gives CASSFTGGYSNQPQHF.

The V gene is TRBV7-3, the J gene TRBJ2-3; 7 positions match TRBD2. V lost 1 base to trimming and J lost 0 bases; unmatched junction nucleotides: 4. CDR1 and CDR2 from the germline V gene are SGHTA and FQGTGA. The CDR3 has 16 residues. In DNA form, the CDR3 reads TGTGCCAGCAGCTTAAGTTGGGGGGGTAGCACAGATACGCAGTATTTT. Residues: CASSLSWGGSTDTQYF. Looking up the rest from reference TRBV7-3 and TRBJ2-3 gives the full variable domain: GAGVSQTPSNKVTEKGKYVELRCDPISGHTALYWYRQSLGQGPEFLIYFQGTGAADDSGLPNDRFFAVRPEGSVSTLKIQRTERGDSAVYLCASSLSWGGSTDTQYFGPGTRLTVL.

The V and J genes are TRBV27 and TRBJ2-2, with TRBD1 matching over 8 bases. CDR1 is MNHEY and CDR2 is SMNVEV in the germline V gene (reference sequence). The CDR3 runs 14 residues. Trimming removed 10 bases from V and 3 bases from J; junction bases left unmatched: 7. The CDR3 here is CATRDRSYTGELFF. The CDR3 DNA is TGTGCCACCAGGGACAGGAGTTACACCGGGGAGCTGTTTTTT.

This clone has a single count. The rearrangement joins TRBV11-2 to TRBJ2-7, with D unclear. Germline V gives CDR1 SGHAT, CDR2 FQNNGV. This CDR3 region has 14 residues. V lost 3 bases, J lost 5 bases, and 14 bases lay in between. The DNA for the CDR3 is TGTGCCAGCAGCTTTTTCACACCTCTAGACGAGCAGTACTTC. Protein: CASSFFTPLDEQYF.